The 13 T cell receptor beta chains in this list originate from one sample, sequenced in a study of beta chain features in type 1 diabetes. Expressed TCRB transcripts got sequenced, as all isolated RNA was reverse transcribed. Assay: immunoSEQ multiplex PCR; the TCRdb copy retains only in-frame clones and omits some. The repertoire consists of under 90,000 clones, with around 32% occurring once and the leading ten covering roughly 0.45%. The sequencing input was stem cell memory CD4+ T cells from blood. All receptors come from a woman between 18 and 29 years old in good health.

V gene TRBV9 combines with J gene TRBJ2-7; perhaps TRBD1 as D (6 bases). There are 16 residues in the CDR3. With 0 bases removed from V and 0 bases from J, the gap between germline ends came to 13 bases. CDR1 is SGDLS, CDR2 YYNGEE, per germline. The CDR3 loop is CASSVEGDTASYEQYF. The CDR3 DNA is TGTGCCAGCAGCGTAGAGGGGGATACGGCCTCCTACGAGCAGTACTTC.

The chain recombines TRBV9 with TRBJ2-7; D unresolved. The length of the CDR3 is 15 residues. Between the trimmed V and J ends, which lost 4 bases and 3 bases, there was a span of 17 bases. Germline assignment: CDR1 SGDLS and CDR2 YYNGEE. CDR3 DNA: TGTGCCAGCAGCTCCCATCCGGGTCCCCGCTACGAGCAGTACTTC. Protein product: CASSSHPGPRYEQYF.

This clone was seen a few times. The chain couples TRBV4-2 to TRBJ2-7; 8 nucleotides line up with TRBD2. With 4 bases clipped from V and 0 bases from J, the junction kept 14 bases outside the gene matches. This CDR3 is built from 18 residues. Germline V gene lookup returns CDR1 LGHNA and CDR2 YNFKEQ. The CDR3 nucleotides read TGTGCCAGCAGCCCCCTGGCTAGCGGGCTTTCAAACTCCTACGAGCAGTACTTC. Amino acid sequence: CASSPLASGLSNSYEQYF.

V gene TRBV7-2 combines with J gene TRBJ2-5; 9 nucleotides align to TRBD2. Germline CDR1 reads SGHTA; CDR2 reads FQGNSA. Trimming took 6 bases from V and 7 from J; bases not matched to a gene: 12. The CDR3 consists of 15 residues. CDR3 region: CASSRVARGGGTQYF. The CDR3 nucleotides are TGTGCCAGCAGTCGCGTGGCGCGGGGGGGTGGGACCCAGTACTTC.

This clone was counted between two and nine times. The CDR3 coding sequence is TGTGCCAGCAGCTTAGCGACAGGGGAGAACTATGGCTACACCTTC. It translates to CASSLATGENYGYTF. J is TRBJ1-2 and V is TRBV7-9; TRBD1 aligns across 8 bases. The ends lost 0 bases at V and 2 bases at J; junction bases unmatched: 2. Germline CDR1 SEHNR, CDR2 FQNEAQ (reference sequence). This CDR3 contains 15 residues.

This clone was counted only a few times. CDR3 amino acids: CASSLGQGTTNEKLFF. DNA of the CDR3: TGTGCCAGCAGCTTAGGACAGGGGACAACTAATGAAAAACTGTTTTTT. The rearrangement links TRBV7-9 to TRBJ1-4; 8 nucleotides agree with TRBD1. This CDR3 comprises 16 residues. Germline loops: CDR1 SEHNR, CDR2 FQNEAQ (reference sequence). J was trimmed by 0 bases and V by 1 base; bases with no gene match: 1.

The CDR3 sequence is CASSAYQETQYF. CDR3 DNA: TGTGCCAGCAGCGCGTACCAAGAGACCCAGTACTTC. The rearrangement joins TRBV14 to TRBJ2-5, with D unresolved. From germline, CDR1 is SGHDN and CDR2 FVKESK. Deletions cut 5 bases from V and 0 bases from J, with 4 bases between. The CDR3 runs to 12 residues.

The chain employs TRBV6-5 and TRBJ2-3; TRBD2 might be the D (6 bases). The CDR3 runs 14 residues. Germline V gene lookup returns CDR1 MNHEY and CDR2 SVGAGI. The V and J ends lost 3 bases and 6 bases respectively, with 13 bases between them. The CDR3, as DNA: TGTGCCAGCAGTTATTCGGGGGAGCAGGATACGCAGTATTTT. This encodes CASSYSGEQDTQYF.

This clone was detected only a few times. The V gene is TRBV11-3, the J gene TRBJ2-7, with D unresolved. Trimming removed 5 bases from V and 3 bases from J, with 11 bases in between. This CDR3 comprises 13 residues. CDR1 is SGHNT and CDR2 is YENEEA in the germline V gene. The CDR3 DNA reads TGTGCCAGCAGCCGACTCCTCGGCTACGAGCAGTACTTC. Protein sequence: CASSRLLGYEQYF.

The chain employs TRBV18 and TRBJ2-1, with 7 bases identical to TRBD2. From germline, CDR1 is KGHSH and CDR2 LQKENI. This CDR3 comprises 18 residues. After removal of 6 bases from V and 7 bases from J, the junction contained 21 bases not matched to a gene. The CDR3 sequence: CASSQQRDLGIRENEQFF. CDR3 sequence (DNA): TGTGCCAGCTCTCAACAGCGGGATTTGGGAATCCGCGAGAATGAGCAGTTCTTC.

The gene calls are TRBV7-2 and TRBJ2-7; 9 bases fit TRBD2. The V gene's germline CDR1 is SGHTA and CDR2 FQGNSA. The CDR3 length is 16 residues. With 4 bases clipped from V and 0 bases from J, the junction kept 7 bases outside the gene matches. The CDR3 nucleotides are TGTGCCAGCAGCTCCTACAGCGGGGGGAGCTCCTACGAGCAGTACTTC. Protein sequence: CASSSYSGGSSYEQYF.

The V and J genes are TRBV30 and TRBJ1-1; 9 bases match TRBD1. The germline V gene has CDR1 GTSNPN and CDR2 SVGIG (reference sequence). Germline trimming cut 7 bases from V and 4 bases from J; bases unmatched to any gene: 16. This CDR3 is built from 16 residues. CDR3 in amino acids: CAFLDPGTGSGTEAFF. Written as DNA, the CDR3 is TGTGCCTTCCTCGATCCCGGGACAGGGTCGGGCACTGAAGCTTTCTTT.

The V gene is TRBV23-1, the J gene TRBJ1-5, with TRBD1 matching 8 bases. TRBV23-1 is identified as an open reading frame with a role that is uncertain. The V and J ends lost 0 bases and 7 bases, in that order; junction bases with no gene match: 8. The CDR3 covers 16 residues. The CDR3 DNA follows: TGCGCCAGCAGTCAATCGCTCCCAGGGGGCAGGCAGCCCCAGCATTTT. It codes for CASSQSLPGGRQPQHF.